Listed below are T cell receptor beta chains from one sample, sequenced in a study of cytomegalovirus exposure and HLA in healthy donors. Data came from immunoSEQ multiplex PCR; TCRdb stores just in-frame clones and leaves some out. This table has about 150,000 clones, 70% to 90% appearing once. The sequencing sample was made of PBMCs. The receptors derive from a woman younger than 35 in good health and CMV-seropositive. Each CDR3 is given with its conserved first and last residue. The D gene is left open where the match is weak. Clone size, where shown, is once, few, many, or a class for clones that have expanded.

abundance: -; d_gene: -; v_gene: TRBV5-1; j_gene: TRBJ1-1; CDR3nt: TGCGCCAGCAGCAGAGGGGGCACTGAAGCTTTCTTT; CDR3aa: CASSRGGTEAFF
abundance: -; d_gene: -; v_gene: TRBV29-1; j_gene: TRBJ2-3; CDR3nt: TGCAGCGTTACTACAGGTAGCACAGATACGCAGTATTTT; CDR3aa: CSVTTGSTDTQYF
abundance: many; d_gene: -; v_gene: TRBV30; j_gene: TRBJ1-2; CDR3nt: TGTGCCTGGAGTGTCCCAAATTCAGGGAAAAACTATGGCTACACCTTC; CDR3aa: CAWSVPNSGKNYGYTF
abundance: -; d_gene: TRBD1; v_gene: TRBV15; j_gene: TRBJ2-3; CDR3nt: TGTGCCACCAGCAGGGCGGGACAGGGGGCCGCAGATACGCAGTATTTT; CDR3aa: CATSRAGQGAADTQYF
abundance: -; d_gene: TRBD2; v_gene: TRBV4-1; j_gene: TRBJ2-7; CDR3nt: TGCGCCAGCAGCCAAGCCCTTTCCGGGCGGGAGGCCCAGGGGGAGCAGTACTTC; CDR3aa: CASSQALSGREAQGEQYF
abundance: -; d_gene: TRBD1; v_gene: TRBV5-1; j_gene: TRBJ2-7; CDR3nt: TGCGCCAGCAGCATTCGGGACAGTTACGAGCAGTACTTC; CDR3aa: CASSIRDSYEQYF
abundance: -; d_gene: -; v_gene: TRBV7-6; j_gene: TRBJ2-5; CDR3nt: TGTGCCAGCAGCTTAGCCTGGGGGGACGGCGAGACCCAGTACTTC; CDR3aa: CASSLAWGDGETQYF
abundance: -; d_gene: -; v_gene: TRBV6-5; j_gene: TRBJ2-3; CDR3nt: TGTGCCAGCAGCAAACGAGAGAGCACAGATACGCAGTATTTT; CDR3aa: CASSKRESTDTQYF
abundance: -; d_gene: -; v_gene: TRBV18; j_gene: TRBJ2-5; CDR3nt: TGTGCCAGCTCACCATTAAGTGGCGAGACCCAGTACTTC; CDR3aa: CASSPLSGETQYF
abundance: few; d_gene: -; v_gene: TRBV5-4; j_gene: TRBJ2-5; CDR3nt: TGTGCCAGCAGTCTCGGTTTAGAGACCCAGTACTTC; CDR3aa: CASSLGLETQYF
abundance: -; d_gene: TRBD1; v_gene: TRBV9; j_gene: TRBJ2-7; CDR3nt: TGTGCCAGCAGCGTAGGGACAGGGGGTATGTTCGGAGAGCAGTACTTC; CDR3aa: CASSVGTGGMFGEQYF
abundance: once; d_gene: -; v_gene: TRBV12-5; j_gene: TRBJ1-1; CDR3nt: TGTGCTAGTGGTCCCCAAGGACAGACGAACACTGAAGCTTTCTTT; CDR3aa: CASGPQGQTNTEAFF
abundance: -; d_gene: -; v_gene: TRBV6-1; j_gene: TRBJ2-2; CDR3nt: TGTGCCAGCAGTGAAGGGACAGCGTTCGGGGAGCTGTTTTTT; CDR3aa: CASSEGTAFGELFF
abundance: few; d_gene: TRBD2; v_gene: TRBV4-3; j_gene: TRBJ2-2; CDR3nt: TGCGCCAGCAGCCAAGAAACTAGCGGGAGAGTCACCGGGGAGCTGTTTTTT; CDR3aa: CASSQETSGRVTGELFF
abundance: -; d_gene: TRBD1; v_gene: TRBV11-2; j_gene: TRBJ1-2; CDR3nt: TGTGCCAGCAGCCTACAGGGGGCGGAGGGCTACACCTTC; CDR3aa: CASSLQGAEGYTF
abundance: -; d_gene: -; v_gene: TRBV28; j_gene: TRBJ2-7; CDR3nt: TGTGCCAGCAGTTCCACAGATTCCTACGAGCAGTACTTC; CDR3aa: CASSSTDSYEQYF
abundance: once; d_gene: -; v_gene: TRBV7-2; j_gene: TRBJ2-7; CDR3nt: TGTGCCAGCAGCCCCGAAATGGGGCTGGGAGGCCACCACGAGCAGTACTTC; CDR3aa: CASSPEMGLGGHHEQYF
abundance: -; d_gene: -; v_gene: TRBV28; j_gene: TRBJ2-2; CDR3nt: TGTGCCAGCACTAGGGGCACCAACGCCGGGGAGCTGTTTTTT; CDR3aa: CASTRGTNAGELFF
abundance: -; d_gene: TRBD2; v_gene: TRBV6-5; j_gene: TRBJ2-1; CDR3nt: TGTGCCAGCAGTTACCCCACTAGCGGAGGGTACAATGAGCAGTTCTTC; CDR3aa: CASSYPTSGGYNEQFF
abundance: -; d_gene: -; v_gene: TRBV6-5; j_gene: TRBJ1-1; CDR3nt: TGTGCCAGCGGCCGAGGGAACACTGAAGCTTTCTTT; CDR3aa: CASGRGNTEAFF
abundance: -; d_gene: -; v_gene: TRBV27; j_gene: TRBJ2-3; CDR3nt: TGTGCCAGCAGCCAGACAGGAGACCTCACAGATACGCAGTATTTT; CDR3aa: CASSQTGDLTDTQYF
abundance: -; d_gene: -; v_gene: TRBV5-1; j_gene: TRBJ2-3; CDR3nt: TGCGCCAGCAGCTTGTCGGGGTATAACACAGATACGCAGTATTTT; CDR3aa: CASSLSGYNTDTQYF
abundance: -; d_gene: -; v_gene: TRBV18; j_gene: TRBJ1-1; CDR3nt: TGTGCCAGCTCACCCTCGGTAGGGAGCACTGAAGCTTTCTTT; CDR3aa: CASSPSVGSTEAFF
abundance: -; d_gene: -; v_gene: TRBV9; j_gene: TRBJ2-3; CDR3nt: TGTGCCAGCAGCCAGGGGAGGGGCACAGATACGCAGTATTTT; CDR3aa: CASSQGRGTDTQYF
abundance: -; d_gene: -; v_gene: TRBV28; j_gene: TRBJ1-5; CDR3nt: TGTGCCAGCAATACCGGGATACGGGATCAGCCCCAGCATTTT; CDR3aa: CASNTGIRDQPQHF
abundance: -; d_gene: -; v_gene: TRBV21-1; j_gene: TRBJ1-5; CDR3nt: TGTGCCTTTCCGGGACAGGCTGGAGGGCCCCAGCATTTT; CDR3aa: CAFPGQAGGPQHF
abundance: -; d_gene: -; v_gene: TRBV11-3; j_gene: TRBJ2-4; CDR3nt: TGTGCCAGCAGCTTCCAGGAGGGAGAAAACATTCAGTACTTC; CDR3aa: CASSFQEGENIQYF
abundance: -; d_gene: TRBD2; v_gene: TRBV19; j_gene: TRBJ2-3; CDR3nt: TGTGCCAGTAGTATAGATCTGAGCGGGACCACAGATACGCAGTATTTT; CDR3aa: CASSIDLSGTTDTQYF
abundance: -; d_gene: -; v_gene: TRBV23-1; j_gene: TRBJ1-1; CDR3nt: TGCGCCAGCAGCCTTAGAAGACTAACCGGGAACTCCACCAACACTGAAGCTTTCTTT; CDR3aa: CASSLRRLTGNSTNTEAFF
abundance: -; d_gene: TRBD2; v_gene: TRBV10-3; j_gene: TRBJ2-2; CDR3nt: TGTGCCATCAGTGCCTTTGGCGGGAGGGCGAACACCGGGGAGCTGTTTTTT; CDR3aa: CAISAFGGRANTGELFF
abundance: once; d_gene: TRBD1; v_gene: TRBV2; j_gene: TRBJ2-2; CDR3nt: TGTGCCAGCAGAGCTCCCGGGACAGCGAACACCGGGGAGCTGTTTTTT; CDR3aa: CASRAPGTANTGELFF
abundance: -; d_gene: TRBD2; v_gene: TRBV14; j_gene: TRBJ2-1; CDR3nt: TGTGCCAGCAGCCGCCTGGGACTAGCGGGAGACAATGAGCAGTTCTTC; CDR3aa: CASSRLGLAGDNEQFF
abundance: -; d_gene: -; v_gene: TRBV7-9; j_gene: TRBJ1-1; CDR3nt: TGTGCCAGCAGCTTAGCGGGCAGCTTGAACACTGAAGCTTTCTTT; CDR3aa: CASSLAGSLNTEAFF
abundance: -; d_gene: -; v_gene: TRBV4-1; j_gene: TRBJ2-3; CDR3nt: TGCGCCAGCAGCCAAGATGGACAATATACGCAGTATTTT; CDR3aa: CASSQDGQYTQYF
abundance: -; d_gene: -; v_gene: TRBV4-2; j_gene: TRBJ2-7; CDR3nt: TGTGCCAGCAGCCAAGTGCAGGGCAGGCGTAACGAGCAGTACTTC; CDR3aa: CASSQVQGRRNEQYF
abundance: -; d_gene: -; v_gene: TRBV5-4; j_gene: TRBJ2-3; CDR3nt: TGTGCCAGCAGCTTGGACGGGGTAGATACGCAGTATTTT; CDR3aa: CASSLDGVDTQYF
abundance: -; d_gene: -; v_gene: TRBV2; j_gene: TRBJ2-1; CDR3nt: TGTGCCAGCAGGGACCGGGACTTCAATGAGCAGTTCTTC; CDR3aa: CASRDRDFNEQFF
abundance: -; d_gene: TRBD2; v_gene: TRBV19; j_gene: TRBJ2-1; CDR3nt: TGTGCCACCCTCCCCCTAGCGGCCTCCTACAATGAGCAGTTCTTC; CDR3aa: CATLPLAASYNEQFF
abundance: -; d_gene: TRBD2; v_gene: TRBV11-3; j_gene: TRBJ2-1; CDR3nt: TGTGCCAGCAGCGTACCCGCGATAGCGGGGGGTGGGAATGAGCAGTTCTTC; CDR3aa: CASSVPAIAGGGNEQFF
abundance: -; d_gene: TRBD1; v_gene: TRBV27; j_gene: TRBJ2-7; CDR3nt: TGTGCCAGCAGTTGGGACAGGGGGAGCTCCTACGAGCAGTACTTC; CDR3aa: CASSWDRGSSYEQYF
abundance: -; d_gene: TRBD2; v_gene: TRBV29-1; j_gene: TRBJ2-1; CDR3nt: TGCAGCTTCCAGGGTAGCGGGAGGGGCAATGAGCAGTTCTTC; CDR3aa: CSFQGSGRGNEQFF
abundance: few; d_gene: TRBD1; v_gene: TRBV15; j_gene: TRBJ1-2; CDR3nt: TGTGCCACCAGCAGAGATTGGAGGACAGGGGGCCCCTATGGCTACACCTTC; CDR3aa: CATSRDWRTGGPYGYTF
abundance: -; d_gene: TRBD1; v_gene: TRBV2; j_gene: TRBJ2-5; CDR3nt: TGTGCCAGCGTCTCCTTCTCAGGGGGCCCGGAGACCCAGTACTTC; CDR3aa: CASVSFSGGPETQYF
abundance: -; d_gene: TRBD1; v_gene: TRBV2; j_gene: TRBJ1-5; CDR3nt: TGTGCCAGCAGTGAAAATAGGGGGCTTCAGCCCCAGCATTTT; CDR3aa: CASSENRGLQPQHF
abundance: -; d_gene: TRBD1; v_gene: TRBV27; j_gene: TRBJ1-1; CDR3nt: TGTGCCAGCAGACCGAGACAGGGGGCGAACACTGAAGCTTTCTTT; CDR3aa: CASRPRQGANTEAFF
abundance: -; d_gene: -; v_gene: TRBV19; j_gene: TRBJ2-3; CDR3nt: TGTGCCAGTAGTCTGGTGGGGAGTGGGGCAGATACGCAGTATTTT; CDR3aa: CASSLVGSGADTQYF
abundance: -; d_gene: TRBD2; v_gene: TRBV5-1; j_gene: TRBJ2-7; CDR3nt: TGCGCCAGCAGCGCAGGACTAGCCTACGAGCAGTACTTC; CDR3aa: CASSAGLAYEQYF
abundance: once; d_gene: -; v_gene: TRBV10-3; j_gene: TRBJ2-7; CDR3nt: TGTGCCATCAGTGAGTCGGACAGTAGGACGAGCGAGCAGTACTTC; CDR3aa: CAISESDSRTSEQYF
abundance: -; d_gene: -; v_gene: TRBV7-7; j_gene: TRBJ2-5; CDR3nt: TGTGCTAGCAGCCCCTGGGGGCGGACTAGGGGGTCCGCAGAGACCCAGTACTTC; CDR3aa: CASSPWGRTRGSAETQYF
abundance: -; d_gene: -; v_gene: TRBV18; j_gene: TRBJ2-7; CDR3nt: TGTGCCAGCTCATCCGGGACACACTACGAGCAGTACTTC; CDR3aa: CASSSGTHYEQYF
abundance: few; d_gene: -; v_gene: TRBV5-1; j_gene: TRBJ1-1; CDR3nt: TGCGCCAGCAGCACCCCCGGCAGGGGTGATTTGAACACTGAAGCTTTCTTT; CDR3aa: CASSTPGRGDLNTEAFF
abundance: -; d_gene: TRBD2; v_gene: TRBV9; j_gene: TRBJ2-4; CDR3nt: TGTGCCAGCAGCTCGAGGGGACTAGCCGGCCAAAACATTCAGTACTTC; CDR3aa: CASSSRGLAGQNIQYF